Listed below are T cell receptor beta chains from one sample, sequenced in a study of shared clonotypes between healthy human individuals. TCRdb keeps only in-frame clones here, not all; method: immunoSEQ multiplex PCR. The table lists about 380,000 clones, around 96% of them singletons. Specimen: memory CD8+ T cells sorted from blood. These receptors all stem from a man aged 30-40 years in good health. CDR3s include the opening cysteine and the closing phenylalanine or tryptophan. A D gene is named only where the DNA matches it firmly. Size values are once, few and many counts, or a class for expanded clones, and some rows have none.

TRBJ1-3	NA	TRBV27	NA	CASSLGGPGNTIYF	TGTGCCAGCAGTTTAGGAGGGCCTGGAAACACCATATATTTT
TRBJ2-7	once	TRBV5-1	NA	CASSWGPSYEQYF	TGCGCCAGCAGCTGGGGCCCCTCCTACGAGCAGTACTTC
TRBJ2-1	NA	TRBV7-9	TRBD2	CASSLKGLAVYNEQFF	TGTGCCAGCAGCTTAAAGGGACTAGCGGTCTACAATGAGCAGTTCTTC
TRBJ2-1	NA	TRBV5-1	NA	CASSLEGSYNEQFF	TGCGCCAGCAGCTTGGAGGGCTCCTACAATGAGCAGTTCTTC
TRBJ2-1	NA	TRBV19	TRBD1	CASSVRTGVTGEQFF	TGTGCCAGTAGTGTTAGGACAGGGGTAACAGGTGAGCAGTTCTTC
TRBJ2-7	NA	TRBV11-2	NA	CASSLLRGSNYEQYF	TGTGCCAGCAGCTTACTGCGGGGTTCCAACTACGAGCAGTACTTC
TRBJ1-2	NA	TRBV7-9	TRBD1	CASSLATQGARKGYTF	TGTGCCAGCAGCTTAGCCACGCAGGGGGCGCGTAAGGGCTACACCTTC
TRBJ2-3	NA	TRBV10-2	TRBD2	CASGGPSGPAGDTQYF	TGCGCCAGCGGTGGTCCTAGCGGCCCAGCCGGAGATACGCAGTATTTT
TRBJ2-3	NA	TRBV6-5	NA	CASSYSKATDTQYF	TGTGCCAGCAGTTACTCGAAGGCTACAGATACGCAGTATTTT
TRBJ2-7	once	TRBV21-1	NA	CASSKQGTVSYEQYF	TGTGCCAGCAGCAAGCAGGGAACAGTTTCCTACGAGCAGTACTTC
TRBJ2-1	NA	TRBV4-1	TRBD2	CASSHPAGTSGNSRWYNEQFF	TGCGCCAGCAGCCACCCAGCCGGGACTAGCGGGAATTCTCGATGGTACAATGAGCAGTTCTTC
TRBJ1-5	NA	TRBV10-3	NA	CAIRSSGEGQPQHF	TGTGCCATCAGATCCTCCGGGGAGGGTCAGCCCCAGCATTTT
TRBJ2-3	NA	TRBV11-2	NA	CASSPRGSGTDTQYF	TGTGCCAGCAGCCCCAGGGGATCTGGCACAGATACGCAGTATTTT
TRBJ1-5	NA	TRBV13	NA	CASSSGNQPQHF	TGTGCCAGCAGCTCAGGGAATCAGCCCCAGCATTTT
TRBJ1-1	NA	TRBV4-1	NA	CASSQVVPRDGTEAFF	TGCGCCAGCAGCCAAGTCGTACCCAGGGATGGCACTGAAGCTTTCTTT
TRBJ1-2	NA	TRBV5-6	NA	CASSSQLNYGYTF	TGTGCCAGCAGCTCACAGCTTAACTATGGCTACACCTTC
TRBJ2-4	NA	TRBV6-6	NA	CASSYSAGGRVIQYF	TGTGCCAGCAGTTACTCCGCTGGGGGCAGGGTCATTCAGTACTTC
TRBJ1-2	NA	TRBV5-1	NA	CASSLGHRANYGYTF	TGCGCCAGCAGCTTGGGGCACCGAGCTAACTATGGCTACACCTTC
TRBJ1-4	once	TRBV30	TRBD1	CAWRVQGGNEKLFF	TGTGCCTGGAGAGTACAGGGGGGAAATGAAAAACTGTTTTTT
TRBJ1-3	NA	TRBV19	NA	CASSTTTGLSGNTIYF	TGTGCCAGTAGTACTACAACAGGGCTCTCTGGAAACACCATATATTTT
TRBJ2-7	NA	TRBV6-5	NA	CASSGWGEQYF	TGTGCCAGCAGTGGATGGGGCGAGCAGTACTTC
TRBJ2-5	NA	TRBV7-6	NA	CASSPGRGQETQYF	TGTGCCAGCAGCCCGGGCCGAGGACAAGAGACCCAGTACTTC
TRBJ2-5	NA	TRBV10-3	TRBD1	CAISGGTGSTQYF	TGTGCCATCAGTGGGGGGACAGGGTCCACCCAGTACTTC
TRBJ1-5	NA	TRBV15	TRBD1	CATSPTGSLRVERHF	TGTGCCACCAGCCCGACAGGGTCCCTCAGAGTCGAACGGCATTTT
TRBJ2-2	NA	TRBV30	TRBD2	CAWTSGSTGELFF	TGTGCCTGGACTAGCGGGAGCACCGGGGAGCTGTTTTTT
TRBJ2-6	NA	TRBV14	TRBD1	CASGQGSGANVLTF	TGTGCCAGCGGACAGGGCTCTGGGGCCAACGTCCTGACTTTC
TRBJ1-5	once	TRBV6-1	TRBD1	CASRRDSSNQPQHF	TGTGCCAGCAGGAGGGACAGTAGCAATCAGCCCCAGCATTTT
TRBJ1-1	NA	TRBV6-5	NA	CASSYSKLNTEAFF	TGTGCCAGCAGTTACTCTAAGCTGAACACTGAAGCTTTCTTT
TRBJ2-7	NA	TRBV7-9	TRBD2	CASSPGDSGSRYEQYF	TGTGCCAGCAGCCCCGGAGATAGCGGGAGTAGGTACGAGCAGTACTTC
TRBJ2-3	NA	TRBV10-3	NA	CAISEGLNTDTQYF	TGTGCCATCAGTGAGGGACTAAACACAGATACGCAGTATTTT
TRBJ1-2	NA	TRBV5-1	TRBD1	CASSFGPSTGDYGYTF	TGCGCCAGCAGCTTTGGCCCCTCGACAGGGGACTATGGCTACACCTTC
TRBJ2-4	NA	TRBV15	NA	CATSRDGPGAKNIQYF	TGTGCCACCAGCAGAGATGGACCCGGAGCCAAAAACATTCAGTACTTC
TRBJ2-1	NA	TRBV2	NA	CASRVSGTEQFF	TGTGCCAGCCGAGTGAGCGGGACAGAGCAGTTCTTC
TRBJ2-6	NA	TRBV27	TRBD2	CASSQREALSGANVLTF	TGTGCCAGCAGTCAGCGGGAGGCCCTCTCTGGGGCCAACGTCCTGACTTTC
TRBJ2-2	once	TRBV10-3	TRBD1	CAISFTTGSKGGELFF	TGTGCCATCAGTTTCACGACAGGGAGTAAAGGCGGGGAGCTGTTTTTT
TRBJ2-2	NA	TRBV28	TRBD1	CASFQGANSNTGELFF	TGTGCCAGTTTTCAGGGGGCGAACTCGAACACCGGGGAGCTGTTTTTT
TRBJ2-1	NA	TRBV7-2	NA	CASSLGTPQQFF	TGTGCCAGCAGCCTCGGGACTCCTCAGCAGTTCTTC
TRBJ2-5	once	TRBV4-2	NA	CASSQDSETQYF	TGTGCCAGCAGCCAAGATTCAGAGACCCAGTACTTC
TRBJ1-4	NA	TRBV30	NA	CAWSVGGINEKLFF	TGTGCCTGGAGTGTGGGAGGGATTAATGAAAAACTGTTTTTT
TRBJ1-1	NA	TRBV4-1	TRBD1	CASSQRTGLLRTEAFF	TGCGCCAGCAGCCAAAGGACAGGATTACTTAGGACTGAAGCTTTCTTT
TRBJ2-1	once	TRBV19	NA	CASSSASAGYNEQFF	TGTGCCAGTAGTTCCGCTAGCGCTGGCTACAATGAGCAGTTCTTC
TRBJ2-7	NA	TRBV28	TRBD1	CASMAGTGGVVQYF	TGTGCCAGCATGGCGGGGACAGGGGGCGTCGTGCAGTACTTC
TRBJ2-5	NA	TRBV5-6	NA	CASSLFSTVQEAQYF	TGTGCCAGCAGCTTATTCTCGACAGTACAAGAGGCCCAGTACTTC
TRBJ2-7	NA	TRBV10-3	NA	CAISAGQGYEQYF	TGTGCCATCAGTGCAGGGCAGGGTTACGAGCAGTACTTC
TRBJ1-3	NA	TRBV25-1	NA	CASSAGHNWGGNTIYF	TGTGCCAGCAGTGCGGGACACAACTGGGGTGGAAACACCATATATTTT
TRBJ2-3	NA	TRBV28	TRBD2	CASSSSGSKEPDTQYF	TGTGCCAGCAGTTCTAGCGGGAGTAAGGAACCAGATACGCAGTATTTT
TRBJ2-1	NA	TRBV10-2	TRBD2	CASNGLAGYNEQFF	TGCGCCAGCAATGGACTAGCGGGATACAATGAGCAGTTCTTC
TRBJ1-4	NA	TRBV10-3	NA	CATLYRATNEKLFF	TGTGCCACTCTCTACAGGGCAACTAATGAAAAACTGTTTTTT
TRBJ2-6	NA	TRBV19	NA	CASSALRKSQSRANVLTF	TGTGCCAGTAGTGCGCTACGGAAATCACAAAGTCGGGCCAACGTCCTGACTTTC
TRBJ1-2	NA	TRBV30	NA	CAWSSGAAIYGYTF	TGTGCCTGGAGTTCAGGGGCCGCGATCTATGGCTACACCTTC
TRBJ2-1	NA	TRBV5-1	NA	CASSRTTSPEQFF	TGCGCCAGCAGCCGAACCACCTCCCCTGAGCAGTTCTTC
TRBJ1-2	NA	TRBV6-4	NA	CASSDRGPYGYTF	TGTGCCAGCAGTGATCGGGGCCCCTATGGCTACACCTTC
TRBJ2-5	NA	TRBV2	TRBD2	CASSLAGLKGETQYF	TGTGCCAGCAGTTTAGCGGGATTAAAGGGAGAGACCCAGTACTTC
TRBJ2-7	NA	TRBV6-1	TRBD2	CASSPRLAGGYEQYF	TGTGCCAGCAGCCCCCGGCTAGCGGGAGGCTACGAGCAGTACTTC
TRBJ2-5	NA	TRBV7-2	TRBD2	CASSFLTTTSGSAETQYF	TGTGCCAGCAGCTTCCTGACCACGACTAGCGGGAGTGCAGAGACCCAGTACTTC
TRBJ1-2	NA	TRBV9	TRBD1	CASSVSYGTGGRIGYGYTF	TGTGCCAGCAGCGTATCATATGGGACAGGGGGCCGGATCGGCTATGGCTACACCTTC
TRBJ2-1	NA	TRBV27	NA	CASRNNNEQFF	TGTGCCAGCCGTAACAACAATGAGCAGTTCTTC
TRBJ1-5	few	TRBV5-3	NA	CARSYVRQPQHF	TGTGCCAGAAGCTATGTCCGTCAGCCCCAGCATTTT
TRBJ2-1	NA	TRBV5-1	TRBD1	CASSLVGTGDFF	TGCGCCAGCAGCTTGGTGGGGACAGGGGACTTCTTC